This T cell receptor (beta chain) is drawn from a study of pediatric ulcerative colitis. One to two pinch biopsies were taken from the rectum during colonoscopy. The CDR3 has 17 residues. Trimming removed 8 bases from V and 0 bases from J; junction bases left unmatched: 12. Germline values: CDR1 SNHLY, CDR2 FYNNEI. Using immunoSEQ multiplex PCR, the repertoire was profiled, and TCRdb retains in-frame clones only, with some absent. The sample comprises 23,000 or so clones, about 71% of which are singletons, and 15% to 19% rests with the top ten. The sample taken for sequencing was gut tissue. The receptor was derived from a boy younger than 18 with severe ulcerative colitis. This sequence joins TRBV2 and TRBJ2-2, with TRBD1 identical over 7 bases. CDR3 residues: CASVRDRLTTNTGELFF. The DNA for the CDR3 is TGTGCCAGCGTCCGGGACAGACTCACTACGAACACCGGGGAGCTGTTTTTT.